The T cell receptor beta chain described here comes from a study of blood T cell repertoires in COVID-19. Study-wide context: The United States, Italy and Spain supplied acute and convalescent COVID-19 samples.

V shed 2 bases, J shed 14 bases, and the junction held 9 bases outside the gene matches. The CDR3 has 13 amino acids. This table comes from immunoSEQ multiplex PCR, and its TCRdb copy is limited to in-frame clones, with some not included. This sample yields over 60,000 clones, of which about nine tenths are seen a single time; under 13% belongs to the top ten. Sequencing used peripheral blood. This chain joins TRBV12-3 or TRBV12-4 and TRBJ2-3, with TRBD1 identical over 8 bases. The clonotype was recovered from a man in his 70s with active or convalescent COVID-19. As DNA, the CDR3 is TGTGCCAGCAGTTTACGGGTTGGACAGGGTGTGTATTTT. Its protein product is CASSLRVGQGVYF.